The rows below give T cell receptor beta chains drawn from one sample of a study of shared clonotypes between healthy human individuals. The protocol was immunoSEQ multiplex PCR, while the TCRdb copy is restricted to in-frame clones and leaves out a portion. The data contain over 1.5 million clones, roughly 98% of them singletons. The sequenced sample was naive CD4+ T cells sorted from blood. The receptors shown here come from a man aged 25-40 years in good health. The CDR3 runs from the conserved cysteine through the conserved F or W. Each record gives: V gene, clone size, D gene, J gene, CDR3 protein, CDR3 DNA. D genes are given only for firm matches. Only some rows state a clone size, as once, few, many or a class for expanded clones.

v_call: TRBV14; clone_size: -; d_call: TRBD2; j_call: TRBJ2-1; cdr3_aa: CASSLRRTSGRGDEQFF; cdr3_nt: TGTGCCAGCAGCCTCCGTCGGACTAGCGGGAGAGGCGATGAGCAGTTCTTC
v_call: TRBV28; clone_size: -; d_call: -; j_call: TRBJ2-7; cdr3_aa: CASSSSSVEQYF; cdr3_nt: TGTGCCAGCAGTTCTTCTAGCGTCGAGCAGTACTTC
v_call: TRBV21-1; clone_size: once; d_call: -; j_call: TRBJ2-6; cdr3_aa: CASSNGLRMDSAGANVLTF; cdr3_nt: TGTGCCAGCAGCAATGGCTTGCGTATGGATTCGGCTGGGGCCAACGTCCTGACTTTC
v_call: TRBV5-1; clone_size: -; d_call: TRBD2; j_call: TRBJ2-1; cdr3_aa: CATTWTGGSWIRNEQFF; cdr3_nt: TGCGCCACTACTTGGACCGGCGGGAGTTGGATTCGCAATGAGCAGTTCTTC
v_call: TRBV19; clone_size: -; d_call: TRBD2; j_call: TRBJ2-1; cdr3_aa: CASTPRSLAGGPEQFF; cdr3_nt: TGTGCCAGTACCCCGAGGAGTCTAGCGGGAGGGCCCGAGCAGTTCTTC
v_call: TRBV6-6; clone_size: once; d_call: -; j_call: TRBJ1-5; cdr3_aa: CASRGRGGSNQPQHF; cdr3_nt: TGTGCCAGCAGGGGAAGGGGTGGGAGCAATCAGCCCCAGCATTTT
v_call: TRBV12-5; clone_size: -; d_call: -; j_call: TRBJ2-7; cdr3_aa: CASGLVSQGGRLLTYEQYF; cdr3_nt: TGTGCTAGTGGTTTGGTAAGTCAGGGCGGGCGGCTATTAACCTACGAGCAGTACTTC
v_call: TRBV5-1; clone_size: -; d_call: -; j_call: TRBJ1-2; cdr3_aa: CASSFEGTGRYTF; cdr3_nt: TGCGCCAGCAGCTTTGAGGGGACGGGGAGGTACACCTTC
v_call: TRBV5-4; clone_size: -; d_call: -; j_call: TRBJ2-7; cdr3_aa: CASSSGGGGGVMWEQYF; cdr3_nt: TGTGCCAGCAGCTCTGGCGGGGGCGGAGGGGTGATGTGGGAGCAGTACTTC
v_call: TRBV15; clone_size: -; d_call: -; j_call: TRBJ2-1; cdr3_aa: CATSREAQLYNEQFF; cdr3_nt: TGTGCCACCAGCAGAGAGGCACAGCTATACAATGAGCAGTTCTTC
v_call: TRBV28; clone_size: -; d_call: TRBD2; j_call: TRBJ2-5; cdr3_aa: CASSLGLAASRYF; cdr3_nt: TGTGCCAGCAGCCTAGGACTAGCGGCCTCAAGGTACTTC
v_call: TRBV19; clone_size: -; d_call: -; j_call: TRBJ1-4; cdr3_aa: CASTGAGANLNEKLFF; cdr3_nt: TGTGCCAGTACGGGTGCGGGGGCGAACCTTAATGAAAAACTGTTTTTT
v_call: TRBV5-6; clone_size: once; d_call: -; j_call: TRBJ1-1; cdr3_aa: CASSLVGMNTEAFF; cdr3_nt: TGTGCCAGCAGCTTGGTTGGAATGAACACTGAAGCTTTCTTT
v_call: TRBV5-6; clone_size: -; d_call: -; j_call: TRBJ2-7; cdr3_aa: CASSLVTSYEQYF; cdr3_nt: TGTGCCAGCAGCTTGGTGACCTCCTACGAGCAGTACTTC